This T cell receptor beta chain came from a study of early T cells in non-severe SARS-CoV-2 infection (dated by TCRdb to about 2021). For the study in its entirety: Because TCR sequencing was done on bulk RNA from unsorted whole blood, the alpha and beta chains could not be paired. General findings and caveats noted by the study authors: Matching against VDJdb was skewed toward anti-spike CD8 responses, likely underestimated virus-specific expansions, and missed private and CD4 specificities.

Taken from the germline V gene, the CDR1 and CDR2 loops are MDHEN and SYDVKM. At the junction V is shortened by 2 bases and J by 2 bases, with 18 bases in between. From the cysteine through the phenylalanine, the CDR3 covers 17 amino acids. The kept DNA is CDR3 alone, 51 bases in frame from the first base. Library preparation used 5' RACE. Sequenced using a NextSeq 500. The TCR library protocol attached unique molecular identifiers to individual cDNA molecules to correct for sequencing error and PCR bias. TCR alpha and beta chains were both sequenced, and the abundances of alpha and beta sequences in each sample were closely correlated with each other. Turning to the authors' computational methods: V gene, J gene and CDR3 annotation of TCR sequences was performed with Decombinator V4. TCRs were defined as expanded if a significant change between any two time points was detected under a Poisson model with p below 0.0001. Abundances of TCRs were expressed as counts per million after normalisation to the total number of TCRs sequenced in each sample. MAIT TCRs were defined by TRAV1-2 paired with TRAJ12, TRAJ20 or TRAJ33, and iNKT TCRs by TRAV10 paired with TRAJ18. VDJdb, accessed 1 November 2021, was searched for CMV, EBV and SARS-CoV-2 annotated TCRs, with TCRs annotated for multiple antigens excluded. TCRdb applied fastp at Q25 and MiXCR to the public reads, then kept only in-frame beta chains. Each entry merges the rows of one CDR3 protein and shows their most common DNA and genes. The V and J calls and clone size are TCRdb's, not the authors'. The table for this sample lists more than 85,000 distinct CDR3 sequences; roughly 13% of them were counted only once. Together, the top ten hold 5.5% to 7% of the sample.

This clonotype was counted a few times. Its antigen is still unknown. No base quality information exists; no much larger clone differs at one position. This was a case-control study nested in a cohort of healthcare workers in London, UK, who had nasopharyngeal swab PCR tests and blood samples taken every week. Healthcare workers were enrolled in the week of the UK lockdown, from 23 to 31 March 2020, and were followed every week for up to roughly 16 weeks. The rearrangement combines TRBV28 with TRBJ2-5; TRBD2 might be the D gene, on 5 matching bases. The sequence derives from an adult who was a healthcare worker with PCR-confirmed SARS-CoV-2 infection or an uninfected control (not recorded which). What was sequenced was whole blood. The base sequence is TGTGCCAGCAGTTTACTCGGGAAAACGGATAGACAAGAGACCCAGTACTTC. The translation is CASSLLGKTDRQETQYF.